This entry concerns a single TCR beta chain. Its matching antigen is unknown. TCR libraries were built from about 500 ng of total RNA by linear amplification. TCRdb itself ran the reads through MiXCR, one entry per CDR3 protein. The repertoire has roughly 200,000 distinct CDR3 sequences, about 76% of them found once; the top ten carry 2.3%. Trimming pared 5 bases from V and 2 bases from J, leaving 22 bases between. This CDR3 contains 17 residues. CDR1 and CDR2 from the germline V gene are MNHEY and SMNVEV (reference sequence). The sample is drawn from a study of healthy donors' naive CD4 and CD8 T cells. Broader study findings: Homeostatic proliferation of naive T cells was not examined as a bias source. Bulk sequencing left alpha and beta chains unpaired. Positive CDR3 charge linked to CD4+ cells, negative to CD8+ cells.

The source is a pool of human donors in good health; the sample pools cells from several healthy donors. The rearrangement uses TRBV27 and TRBJ2-7; the D gene is possibly TRBD2 (5 bases). Sample: naive CD4+ and CD8+ T cells sorted from blood, pooled from several donors. The CDR3 nucleotides are TGTGCCAGCAGTCAAAACCCCGTGATACGAGGGACCTACGAGCAGTACTTC. Translated, it gives CASSQNPVIRGTYEQYF.